The entry below describes one T cell receptor (beta chain). Germline V gene sequence: CDR1 MNHEY, CDR2 SMNVEV (reference sequence). CDR3 length: 14 residues. The V segment lost 7 bases and the J segment 0 bases; nucleotides outside the gene matches: 6. The record originates from a study of blood T cell repertoires in COVID-19. The method was immunoSEQ multiplex PCR; TCRdb's version includes in-frame clones alone and lacks a portion of them. The sample contains a few hundred thousand clones, 82% of which appear only once. Sequenced sample: peripheral blood. The V call is TRBV27, the J call TRBJ2-7; TRBD1 agrees at 7 bases. This clonotype originated in a woman aged 18 to 35 with acute or convalescent COVID-19. The CDR3 nucleotides read TGTGCCAGCACTTGGACAGGAACCTCCTACGAGCAGTACTTC. Protein sequence: CASTWTGTSYEQYF.